The next 25 T cell receptor beta chains were all read from a single sample in a study of blood T cell repertoires in COVID-19. Libraries were prepared by immunoSEQ multiplex PCR; TCRdb keeps only in-frame clonotypes and omits some of them. Of about 200,000 clones in the sample, 80% are singletons; the top ten hold 5.5%. Specimen: peripheral blood. These receptors came from an older woman with acute or convalescent COVID-19.

The V and J genes are TRBV30 and TRBJ1-3; D is possibly TRBD1 (5 bases). The germline V and J ends were trimmed by 5 bases and 1 base, with 12 bases remaining between them. There are 14 residues in the CDR3. Germline V gene sequence: CDR1 GTSNPN, CDR2 SVGIG (reference sequence). CDR3 DNA: TGTGCCTGGGGGGCTCGGGGGTCTGGAAACACCATATATTTT. It encodes CAWGARGSGNTIYF.

The chain uses TRBV2 and TRBJ2-1, with D hard to call. V dropped 6 bases and J dropped 4 bases, with 10 bases sitting between them. The CDR3 has 13 amino acids. CDR1 SNHLY and CDR2 FYNNEI come from the germline V gene. The CDR3 protein is CASSPGPYNEQFF. The CDR3 DNA reads as TGTGCCAGCAGCCCCGGTCCGTACAATGAGCAGTTCTTC.

This chain joins TRBV28 and TRBJ2-7; 7 bases fit TRBD1. This CDR3 region has 15 residues. The V gene end was trimmed by 6 bases and the J gene end by 4 bases; junction bases not matched to a gene: 12. The germline V gene encodes CDR1 MDHEN and CDR2 SYDVKM. In DNA form, the CDR3 reads TGTGCCAGCAGCCGAATCCAGGGGGTCGGGTACGAGCAGTACTTC. Its protein is CASSRIQGVGYEQYF.

This clone was detected a few times. The rearrangement links TRBV27 to TRBJ1-1, with D possibly matching TRBD1 (6 bases). The CDR3 length is 16 residues. Germline CDR1 is MNHEY and CDR2 is SMNVEV (reference sequence). V was cut by 5 bases and J by 0 bases, with 16 bases left in between. The CDR3 protein is CASSRVRGSMNTEAFF. Here the CDR3 DNA reads TGTGCCAGCAGTCGGGTCAGGGGTAGCATGAACACTGAAGCTTTCTTT.

This clone was recorded once. This chain joins TRBV6-5 and TRBJ2-1, with D possibly being TRBD2 (5 bases). Trimming removed 4 bases at V and 8 bases at J, with 18 bases between. Per the germline V gene, CDR1 is MNHEY and CDR2 is SVGAGI. The CDR3 length is 15 residues. CDR3 sequence (DNA): TGTGCCAGCAGTTCCCCCCGACGGGCGGGTGATGAGCAGTTCTTC. Translated: CASSSPRRAGDEQFF.

The V gene is TRBV29-1, the J gene TRBJ2-3; 14 nucleotides agree with TRBD2. Germline V gives CDR1 SQVTM, CDR2 ANQGSEA. The CDR3 totals 17 residues. V shed 4 bases, J shed 0 bases, and the junction held 6 bases outside the gene matches. The CDR3 loop is CSVAGTSGSRSTDTQYF. DNA for the CDR3: TGCAGCGTTGCCGGGACTAGCGGGAGCAGGAGCACAGATACGCAGTATTTT.

The chain recombines TRBV5-6 with TRBJ1-1; unclear D gene. The V gene lost 7 bases and the J gene lost 5 bases, with 18 bases spanning the gap. The CDR3 is 14 residues long. From germline, CDR1 is SGHDT and CDR2 YYEEEE. The CDR3 DNA sequence: TGTGCCAGCTCAGCTTTGGTTTCGGGGACTGAAGCTTTCTTT. Encoded protein: CASSALVSGTEAFF.

The CDR3 loop reads CASSLATSGVSTDTQYF. In DNA, the CDR3 is TGTGCCAGCAGCTTGGCGACTAGCGGGGTTAGCACAGATACGCAGTATTTT. The V gene is TRBV5-4, the J gene TRBJ2-3, with 11 bases that match TRBD2. Trimming removed 0 bases from V and 0 bases from J; junction bases left unmatched: 3. This CDR3 has 17 residues. Germline CDR1 is SGHNT and CDR2 is YYREEE (reference sequence).

In its sample, this clone was seen once. The chain joins TRBV7-9 to TRBJ1-4; 12 positions agree with TRBD1. There are 17 residues in the CDR3. Germline trimming cut 4 bases from V and 4 bases from J; bases unmatched to any gene: 7. Germline CDR1 reads SEHNR; CDR2 reads FQNEAQ (reference sequence). CDR3 in DNA: TGTGCCAGCAGCTCACGGGACAGGGGGCGGCGTAATGAAAAACTGTTTTTT. Its protein product is CASSSRDRGRRNEKLFF.

This clone was observed a single time. The rearrangement joins TRBV6-6 to TRBJ2-5; 7 bases are shared with TRBD1. The ends lost 8 bases at V and 5 bases at J; junction bases unmatched: 14. The CDR3 length is 15 residues. The germline gives CDR1 MNHNY, CDR2 SVGAGI (reference sequence). CDR3 loop: CASWDSHKSGETQYF. As DNA, the CDR3 is TGTGCCAGCTGGGACAGCCATAAATCAGGGGAGACCCAGTACTTC.

Comment on this clone: Germline is not matched at one junction end, which may reflect a read error. This chain connects TRBV11-2 to TRBJ2-7; tentative D call: TRBD1 (5 bases). CDR3 length: 13 amino acids. Germline V lookup: CDR1 SGHAT, CDR2 FQNNGV. The CDR3 loop is CASSSGHTYEQYF. The CDR3 DNA sequence: TGTGCTAGCAGCTCTGGACATACCTACGAGCAGTACTTC. The full variable domain, in which reference TRBV11-2 and TRBJ2-7 provide the parts outside the CDR3, is EAGVAQSPRYKIIEKRQSVAFWCNPISGHATLYWYQQILGQGPKLLIQFQNNGVVDDSQLPKDRFSAERLKGVDSTLKIQPAKLEDSAVYLCASSSGHTYEQYFGPGTRLTVT.

This chain joins TRBV5-1 and TRBJ2-2, with TRBD2 as a possible D gene (5 bases). V lost 4 bases, J lost 3 bases, and 16 bases lay in between. The CDR3 has 16 residues. CDR1 and CDR2 (germline): SGHRS, YFSETQ. In DNA form, the CDR3 reads TGCGCCAGCAGCCCCGCGACGGGGTTGGACACCGGGGAGCTGTTTTTT. Encoded protein: CASSPATGLDTGELFF.

As concerns this clone: One junction end does not reproduce the germline sequence, and a read error may be involved. This chain connects TRBV2 to TRBJ2-1; 10 nucleotides match TRBD2. The CDR3 has 18 residues. Germline V gives CDR1 SNHLY, CDR2 FYNNEI. As DNA, the CDR3 is TGTGCCAGCAGTAAAGCGGGAGGGGCGGAGCGGTCCTACAATGAGCAGTTCTTC. It yields the protein CASSKAGGAERSYNEQFF.

CDR3 coding DNA: TGTGCCAGCAGTTTGGGGACAGGGGTCGGCGAGCAGTACTTC. It translates to CASSLGTGVGEQYF. The rearrangement joins TRBV27 to TRBJ2-7; 10 positions agree with TRBD1. V lost 3 bases and J lost 6; bases outside the gene matches: 5. There are 14 residues in the CDR3. Germline-derived CDR1 and CDR2 are MNHEY and SMNVEV (reference sequence).

The chain employs TRBV7-8 and TRBJ1-4; maybe TRBD1 (6 bases). Trimming shortened V by 5 bases and J by 7 bases, and 17 bases separated the two germline ends. From germline, CDR1 is SGHVS and CDR2 FQNEAQ. CDR3 length: 15 residues. The CDR3 spells CASSPEQGRGEKLFF. The CDR3 DNA sequence: TGTGCCAGCAGCCCTGAACAGGGAAGGGGTGAAAAACTGTTTTTT.

This chain joins TRBV30 and TRBJ1-5, with D perhaps matching TRBD1 (5 bases). The CDR3 spans 13 residues. The V gene lost 3 bases and the J gene lost 7 bases, with 13 bases spanning the gap. CDR1 GTSNPN and CDR2 SVGIG come from the germline V gene (reference sequence). The CDR3, as DNA: TGTGCCTGGAGCCCGCAGGGTTGGCAGCCCCAGCATTTT. This codes for CAWSPQGWQPQHF.

The chain couples TRBV5-4 to TRBJ2-3; a possible D gene is TRBD2 (6 bases). The length of the CDR3 is 13 residues. CDR1 is SGHNT and CDR2 is YYREEE in the germline V gene (reference sequence). V gave up 4 bases and J gave up 2 bases, with 8 bases separating them. CDR3 DNA: TGTGCCAGCAGCCGCGGGACCACAGATACGCAGTATTTT. Its translation is CASSRGTTDTQYF.

CDR3 DNA: TGTGCCAGCAGCTTAGGGACGGGGAAGAACTACACCTTC. This sequence encodes CASSLGTGKNYTF. The chain recombines TRBV7-2 with TRBJ1-2; no reliable D call. Germline lookup yields CDR1 SGHTA and CDR2 FQGNSA. Trimming removed 1 base at V and 10 bases at J, with 13 bases between. The CDR3 runs to 13 residues.

This clone was seen once. V and J are TRBV7-9 and TRBJ2-4; D uncertain. V lost 3 bases and J 6 bases, leaving 9 bases between the germline ends. The germline V gene has CDR1 SEHNR and CDR2 FQNEAQ (reference sequence). The CDR3 spans 13 residues. The CDR3: CASSFSSINIQYF. CDR3 in DNA: TGTGCCAGCAGCTTTTCATCCATAAACATTCAGTACTTC.

The V gene is TRBV19, the J gene TRBJ2-3, with D perhaps TRBD2 (5 bases). Trimming removed 5 bases at V and 4 bases at J, with 19 bases between. This CDR3 has 16 residues. In germline, CDR1 is LNHDA, CDR2 SQIVND (reference sequence). The CDR3 DNA follows: TGTGCCAGTAGTTATCCCAGTAGCGCCTCCGCAGATACGCAGTATTTT. This gives the protein CASSYPSSASADTQYF.

V gene TRBV19 combines with J gene TRBJ1-5, with D perhaps matching TRBD1 (6 bases). The CDR3 is 12 amino acids. Germline V gene lookup returns CDR1 LNHDA and CDR2 SQIVND (reference sequence). V dropped 6 bases and J dropped 7 bases, with 10 bases sitting between them. In nucleotides, the CDR3 is TGTGCCAGTAGCAACAGGGAACAGCCCCAGCATTTT. As protein: CASSNREQPQHF. The full variable domain, its missing parts supplied by reference TRBV19 and TRBJ1-5, is DGGITQSPKYLFRKEGQNVTLSCEQNLNHDAMYWYRQDPGQGLRLIYYSQIVNDFQKGDIAEGYSVSREKKESFPLTVTSAQKNPTAFYLCASSNREQPQHFGDGTRLSIL.

Worth noting for this clone: An end of the junction does not agree with germline; a read error may underlie this. The V call is TRBV3-1 (or the pseudogene TRBV3-2), the J call TRBJ2-1; D may be TRBD2 (5 bases). The V gene's germline CDR1 is LGHDT and CDR2 YNNKEL (reference sequence). The CDR3 is 12 amino acids. The CDR3 bases are TGTGCCAGCAGCCAAGTGAGTGGGAGCACGCTCTTC. Translating it yields CASSQVSGSTLF.

This clone was seen only a few times. The chain is built from TRBV19 and TRBJ2-7, with TRBD2 identical over 10 bases. V lost 4 bases, J lost 6 bases, and 15 bases stayed unmatched. Germline values: CDR1 LNHDA, CDR2 SQIVND (reference sequence). CDR3 length equals 17 residues. The CDR3 coding sequence is TGTGCCAGTAGTACCATCCGGGCTAGCGGGAGTGGTGTCGAGCAGTACTTC. Its protein product is CASSTIRASGSGVEQYF.

The rearrangement links TRBV28 to TRBJ2-5; TRBD2 agrees at 12 bases. The length of the CDR3 is 20 residues. CDR1 is MDHEN and CDR2 is SYDVKM in the germline V gene. V shed 1 base, J shed 1 base, and the junction held 13 bases outside the gene matches. CDR3 protein: CASSLYRWTSGIRSQETQYF. The CDR3 DNA is TGTGCCAGCAGTTTATATCGGTGGACTAGCGGGATTCGCTCCCAAGAGACCCAGTACTTC. The full variable domain, in which reference TRBV28 and TRBJ2-5 provide the parts outside the CDR3, is DVKVTQSSRYLVKRTGEKVFLECVQDMDHENMFWYRQDPGLGLRLIYFSYDVKMKEKGDIPEGYSVSREKKERFSLILESASTNQTSMYLCASSLYRWTSGIRSQETQYFGPGTRLLVL.

This clone was detected once. This rearrangement joins TRBV12-3 or TRBV12-4 to TRBJ1-1, with no clear D. The CDR3 has 13 residues. The V end lost 7 bases, the J end lost 1 base, and 10 bases lay between the germline ends. CDR3: CASIQQRNTEAFF. DNA of the CDR3: TGTGCCAGCATCCAACAAAGGAACACTGAAGCTTTCTTT.